The clone carrying this T cell receptor beta chain is medium-sized (0.01 to 0.1%) in the sample. Germline V gene lookup returns CDR1 LGHNA and CDR2 YSLEER. J was trimmed by 5 bases and V by 4 bases; bases with no gene match: 14. This CDR3 region has 17 residues. The data were obtained in a study of blood T cell repertoires in COVID-19. The table came from immunoSEQ multiplex PCR; TCRdb's copy has only in-frame clones and leaves some out. Of some 120,000 clones listed, approximately 87% are singletons. Sequencing was carried out using peripheral blood. The source is a woman aged 45-60 years with acute or convalescent COVID-19. This chain uses TRBV4-3 with TRBJ2-1, with TRBD1 identical over 7 bases. The CDR3 protein is CASSPRIQGTANNEQFF. DNA for the CDR3: TGCGCCAGCAGCCCGAGGATACAGGGGACCGCGAACAATGAGCAGTTCTTC.